This is a list of T cell receptor beta chains from one sample in a study of cytomegalovirus exposure and HLA in healthy donors. Sequencing used immunoSEQ multiplex PCR; TCRdb keeps in-frame clones, though not all of them. The table lists more than 150,000 clones, about 84% of them singletons. The sample comprised PBMCs. The source of these receptors is a man in his fifties or sixties in good health and CMV-seronegative. Both conserved end residues are part of each CDR3. Fields, in order: J gene, D gene, clone size, CDR3 length, V gene, CDR3 DNA, CDR3 protein. A D gene is named only where the DNA matches it firmly. Size is stated for part of the rows, as once, few or many counts, or as a class when the clone is expanded.

TRBJ1-2,TRBD1,NA,15,TRBV5-1,TGCGCCAGCAGCTTGGTAACAGGGGGAGACTATGGCTACACCTTC,CASSLVTGGDYGYTF
TRBJ1-1,TRBD1,NA,13,TRBV6-5,TGTGCCAGCAGGACAGGGGGGAGATCTAACGCTTTCTTT,CASRTGGRSNAFF
TRBJ1-2,NA,NA,14,TRBV5-1,TGCGCCAGCAGCTTCCGGAATAAGGAGGATGGCTACACCTTC,CASSFRNKEDGYTF
TRBJ2-2,TRBD1,NA,14,TRBV7-6,TGTGCCAGCACCCCGGGACAGGGAACCGGGGAGCTGTTTTTT,CASTPGQGTGELFF
TRBJ1-2,TRBD1,once,14,TRBV18,TGTGCCAGCTCACTCCTACAGGGGACCTATGGCTACACCTTC,CASSLLQGTYGYTF
TRBJ2-3,TRBD1,NA,14,TRBV7-2,TGTGCCAGCAGCCTCGGACAGGGTGAAGATACGCAGTATTTT,CASSLGQGEDTQYF
TRBJ2-7,TRBD2,few,15,TRBV7-9,TGTGCCAGCAGTCAAGGACTAGCGGAGGCCTACGAGCAGTACTTC,CASSQGLAEAYEQYF
TRBJ2-3,TRBD2,NA,19,TRBV7-2,TGTGCCAGCAGCTTATGGAGACCGGGACTAGCGGGGGGCGGAGGTACGCAGTATTTT,CASSLWRPGLAGGGGTQYF
TRBJ1-2,NA,once,13,TRBV7-9,TGTTCCAGCAGCAACCGGGGGGCTTTCGGCTACACCTTC,CSSSNRGAFGYTF
TRBJ2-2,NA,NA,14,TRBV7-9,TGTGCCAGCAGCTCTAGCCCGGGGGCCGGGGAGCTGTTTTTT,CASSSSPGAGELFF
TRBJ1-1,NA,NA,15,TRBV18,TGTGCCAGCTCACCCCGGACAGCTATGAACACTGAAGCTTTCTTT,CASSPRTAMNTEAFF
TRBJ1-6,NA,NA,11,TRBV2,TGTGCCAGCAGTGTCGGGTCACCCCTCCACTTT,CASSVGSPLHF
TRBJ2-3,TRBD2,NA,14,TRBV10-3,TGTGCCACGATGACTAGCGGCTCCAGAGATACGCAGTATTTT,CATMTSGSRDTQYF
TRBJ1-6,NA,NA,15,TRBV11-2,TGTGCCAGCAGCTTAGCGACAGCCTTTAATTCACCCCTCCACTTT,CASSLATAFNSPLHF
TRBJ1-1,NA,few,10,TRBV19,TGTGCCAGTAGGAACTATGAAGCTTTCTTT,CASRNYEAFF
TRBJ1-5,TRBD1,NA,15,TRBV4-1,TGCGCCAGCAGCGGGACAGGCCTTAGCAATCAGCCCCAGCATTTT,CASSGTGLSNQPQHF
TRBJ1-2,NA,NA,15,TRBV7-9,TGTGCCAGCAGCCCCCGGGACAACCCTAACTATGGCTACACCTTC,CASSPRDNPNYGYTF
TRBJ1-2,TRBD1,NA,15,TRBV5-4,TGTGCCAGCAGCCCGGGACAGACCGAGCAGGGTGGCTACACCTTC,CASSPGQTEQGGYTF
TRBJ2-1,NA,NA,15,TRBV7-9,TGTGCCAGCAGCCCCCCAGTGGGCCCCGCCGTTGAGCAGTTCTTC,CASSPPVGPAVEQFF
TRBJ2-1,NA,NA,15,TRBV19,TGTGCCAGTAGTATCCGGGGGAGCTCCTACAATGAGCAGTTCTTC,CASSIRGSSYNEQFF
TRBJ1-6,NA,once,15,TRBV10-3,TGTGCCATCAGTGAGTCGACTCTACGGGATTCACCCCTCCACTTT,CAISESTLRDSPLHF
TRBJ1-2,NA,NA,11,TRBV30,TGTGCCTGGTCAGCTAACTATGGCTACACCTTC,CAWSANYGYTF
TRBJ1-2,NA,few,14,TRBV5-1,TGCGCCAGCAGCCCTGACTCCGTTACTGGTGGCTACACCTTC,CASSPDSVTGGYTF
TRBJ2-3,TRBD1,NA,15,TRBV11-2,TGTGCCAGCAGCTTAGGACAGGGGACCACAGATACGCAGTATTTT,CASSLGQGTTDTQYF
TRBJ2-2,TRBD2,NA,15,TRBV7-9,TGTGCCAGCACCGACCTAGCGGGGAGCACCGGGGAGCTGTTTTTT,CASTDLAGSTGELFF
TRBJ2-2,NA,NA,14,TRBV29-1,TGCAGCGTTAGGCCCAGCGGGTCCACCGGGGAGCTGTTTTTT,CSVRPSGSTGELFF
TRBJ2-7,TRBD1,NA,17,TRBV12-5,TGTGCTAGTGGTTTGGATCTCAGGCGGGACAGGGTCGACGAGCAGTACTTC,CASGLDLRRDRVDEQYF
TRBJ2-5,NA,once,14,TRBV7-3,TGTGCCAGCCACAGCCACGGGGAAGGAGAGACCCAGTACTTC,CASHSHGEGETQYF